Shown below are 3 T cell receptor beta chains from a single sample sequenced in a study of blood T cell repertoires in COVID-19. Assay used: immunoSEQ multiplex PCR; TCRdb lists only in-frame clones, some missing. The sample has 110,000 to 150,000 clones; about 86% are singletons. Sequencing was performed on PBMCs or T cells enriched from blood (not recorded which). These receptors were collected from a man aged 45 to 65 who had recovered from COVID-19.

V usage is TRBV28 and J usage is TRBJ2-5; maybe TRBD1 (6 bases). V was shortened by 7 bases and J by 1 base, with 16 bases between the two germline ends. The V gene's germline CDR1 is MDHEN and CDR2 SYDVKM. The CDR3 contains 15 residues. CDR3 protein: CASIGRQGLQETQYF. DNA for the CDR3: TGTGCCAGCATAGGTCGGCAGGGGCTCCAAGAGACCCAGTACTTC.

The gene calls are TRBV7-2 and TRBJ1-6; the D gene is possibly TRBD1 (6 bases). CDR3 length: 15 residues. Germline CDR1 is SGHTA and CDR2 is FQGNSA. Trimming removed 4 bases from V and 10 bases from J, with 17 bases in between. CDR3 nucleotide sequence: TGTGCCAGCAGCTCCTGGGGGGGCGATGAGTCACCCCTCCACTTT. It specifies CASSSWGGDESPLHF. The variable domain in full, completed from reference TRBV7-2 and TRBJ1-6, reads GAGVSQSPSNKVTEKGKDVELRCDPISGHTALYWYRQSLGQGLEFLIYFQGNSAPDKSGLPSDRFSAERTGGSVSTLTIQRTQQEDSAVYLCASSSWGGDESPLHFGNGTRLTVT.

This CDR3 reads CASSLNRGTNEKLFF. As DNA, the CDR3 is TGTGCCAGCAGCTTAAACAGGGGGACTAATGAAAAACTGTTTTTT. J is TRBJ1-4 and V is TRBV7-8, with 8 bases lining up with TRBD1. Germline V gives CDR1 SGHVS, CDR2 FQNEAQ. The CDR3 sequence is 15 residues long. Trimming removed 2 bases from V and 2 bases from J; junction bases left unmatched: 1.